Below are 8 T cell receptor beta chains sequenced from a single sample in a study of blood T cell repertoires in COVID-19. The data were produced by immunoSEQ multiplex PCR, yet TCRdb's version contains in-frame clones alone and is incomplete. The sample holds about 200,000 clones; more than 75% are singletons and the top ten take less than 20%. Sequencing was performed on PBMCs or T cells enriched from blood (not recorded which). The receptors were sampled from a woman aged 50 to 65 with acute COVID-19.

The chain recombines TRBV5-8 with TRBJ1-2, with TRBD1 matching over 9 bases. Trimming at V came to 3 bases and at J to 8 bases, leaving 14 bases not matched to a gene. The CDR3 is made up of 16 amino acids. In germline, CDR1 is SGHTS, CDR2 YDEGEE. The CDR3 DNA sequence: TGTGCCAGCAGCTCGACCCCGGGAACAGGGGGCCGGGGCTACACCTTC. This translates into CASSSTPGTGGRGYTF.

In nucleotides, the CDR3 is TGTGCCACCAGCAGACAGGGGAGACAAGAGACCCAGTACTTC. Translating gives CATSRQGRQETQYF. The chain carries TRBV15 and TRBJ2-5; D may be TRBD1 (6 bases). V was cut by 2 bases and J by 2 bases, with 9 bases left in between. Germline lookup yields CDR1 LNHNV and CDR2 YYDKDF (reference sequence). CDR3 length equals 14 residues.

This chain joins TRBV24-1 and TRBJ2-5; 11 nucleotides agree with TRBD1. The CDR3 extends over 15 amino acids. V lost 4 bases to trimming and J lost 7 bases; unmatched junction nucleotides: 7. Germline-derived CDR1 and CDR2 are KGHDR and SFDVKD. CDR3 loop: CATSERGQGDGTQYF. DNA for the CDR3: TGTGCCACCAGTGAACGGGGACAGGGGGACGGGACCCAGTACTTC.

This chain connects TRBV5-6 to TRBJ2-7; D unresolved. The CDR3 runs 11 residues. V was pared by 0 bases and J by 5 bases, with 3 bases between. CDR1 and CDR2 (germline): SGHDT, YYEEEE. The CDR3 here is CASSLGHEQYV. Here the CDR3 DNA reads TGTGCCAGCAGCTTGGGGCACGAGCAGTACGTC.

This chain joins TRBV7-2 and TRBJ2-3; 11 bases are a match to TRBD2. V lost 1 base and J lost 3; bases outside the gene matches: 3. This CDR3 spans 16 amino acids. Per germline, CDR1 SGHTA and CDR2 FQGNSA. Here the CDR3 reads CASSLVAGGLTDTQYF. The CDR3 DNA follows: TGTGCCAGCAGCTTAGTAGCGGGGGGGCTTACAGATACGCAGTATTTT.

The chain employs TRBV4-2 and TRBJ1-4, with a tentative D call TRBD1 (5 bases). This CDR3 contains 18 residues. Germline V gene sequence: CDR1 LGHNA, CDR2 YNFKEQ. Trimming shortened V by 0 bases and J by 7 bases, and 21 bases separated the two germline ends. The CDR3 DNA is TGTGCCAGCAGCCAAGATGCTGTCCGGCAGGGCGCCCGTGAAAAACTGTTTTTT. This translates into CASSQDAVRQGAREKLFF.

This clone was recorded a few times. This rearrangement joins TRBV2 to TRBJ2-3; TRBD1 matches 10 bases. Germline V gene lookup returns CDR1 SNHLY and CDR2 FYNNEI. The CDR3 runs to 14 residues. V was clipped by 7 bases and J by 3 bases; unmatched bases: 4. CDR3 amino acids: CASTRQGATDTQYF. The CDR3, as DNA: TGTGCCAGCACCCGACAGGGGGCGACAGATACGCAGTATTTT.

V and J are TRBV27 and TRBJ2-4; 10 bases fit TRBD2. The CDR3 consists of 14 residues. Germline values: CDR1 MNHEY, CDR2 SMNVEV (reference sequence). V shed 3 bases, J shed 10 bases, and the junction held 6 bases outside the gene matches. CDR3 coding DNA: TGTGCCAGCAGTTTCCTAGCGGGGGAGAAAATTCAGTACTTC. Translating it yields CASSFLAGEKIQYF.